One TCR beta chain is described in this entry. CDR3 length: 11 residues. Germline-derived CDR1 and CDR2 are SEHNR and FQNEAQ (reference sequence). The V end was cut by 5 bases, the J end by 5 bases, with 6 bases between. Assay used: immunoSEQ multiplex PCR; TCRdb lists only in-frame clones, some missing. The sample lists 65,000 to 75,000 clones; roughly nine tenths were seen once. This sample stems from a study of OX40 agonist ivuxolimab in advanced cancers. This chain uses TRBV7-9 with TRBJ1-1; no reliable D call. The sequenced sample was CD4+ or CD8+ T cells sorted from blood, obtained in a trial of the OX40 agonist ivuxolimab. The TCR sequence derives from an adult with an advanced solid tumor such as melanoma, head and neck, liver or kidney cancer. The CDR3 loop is CASSLGTEAFF. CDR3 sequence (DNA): TGTGCCAGCAGCCTGGGGACTGAAGCTTTCTTT.